These T cell receptor beta chains were read from a single sample in a study of regulatory T cells in long-lasting Graves disease. TCRdb independently ran MiXCR on the multiplex PCR reads; one entry per CDR3 protein. The data show 300,000 to 350,000 distinct CDR3 sequences, less than 20% seen once. This material consisted of peripheral blood mononuclear cells (PBMCs), taken when the disease was refractory, from a patient treated with antithyroid drugs. The receptors stem from a female donor with Graves disease. CDR3s include the opening cysteine and the closing phenylalanine or tryptophan. D genes are given only for firm matches. Only some rows state a clone size, as once, few, many or a class for expanded clones.

D	V	size	J	CDR3	DNA
TRBD1	TRBV7-2	many	TRBJ1-2	CASSPSYSGQGSGYTF	TGTGCCAGCAGCCCCTCGTATTCCGGACAGGGCAGCGGCTACACCTTC
NA	TRBV12-3/TRBV12-4	many	TRBJ1-2	CASGEDYGYTF	TGTGCCAGCGGGGAGGACTATGGCTACACCTTC
NA	TRBV4-1	NA	TRBJ2-7	CASSHRDSRVSGYEQYF	TGCGCCAGCAGCCACCGAGACTCCAGGGTGTCAGGCTACGAGCAGTACTTC
NA	TRBV14	many	TRBJ2-7	CASSQDRVTEQYF	TGTGCCAGCAGCCAAGATCGGGTTACCGAGCAGTACTTC
TRBD1	TRBV5-1	NA	TRBJ2-7	CASSQGGQGLSYEQYF	TGCGCCAGCAGCCAAGGCGGACAGGGGCTTTCCTACGAGCAGTACTTC
NA	TRBV5-1	once	TRBJ1-1	CANSLGHTMNTEAFF	TGCGCCAACAGCTTGGGTCACACCATGAACACTGAAGCTTTCTTT
TRBD1	TRBV7-2	few	TRBJ1-5	CASSTQTGHSNQPQHF	TGTGCCAGCAGCACCCAGACAGGGCATAGCAATCAGCCCCAGCATTTT
NA	TRBV7-9	many	TRBJ2-5	CASSLRGDQETQYF	TGCGCCAGCAGCTTGAGGGGTGACCAAGAGACCCAGTACTTC
NA	TRBV7-2	NA	TRBJ2-5	CASSSGTSQETQYF	TGCGCCAGCAGCTCAGGGACATCCCAAGAGACCCAGTACTTC
NA	TRBV2	many	TRBJ2-5	CASSADSQETQYF	TGTGCCAGCAGTGCCGACAGCCAAGAGACCCAGTACTTC
TRBD1	TRBV11-2	many	TRBJ1-6	CASSLGQSSYNSPLHF	TGTGCCAGCAGCTTGGGACAGTCCTCCTATAATTCACCCCTCCACTTT
NA	TRBV12-3/TRBV12-4	many	TRBJ1-6	CATGRSSYNSPLHF	TGTGCCACCGGTAGGAGCTCCTATAATTCACCCCTCCACTTT
NA	TRBV9	many	TRBJ2-2	CASSVGIYTGELFF	TGTGCCAGCAGCGTAGGGATTTACACCGGGGAGCTGTTTTTT
TRBD1	TRBV12-5	many	TRBJ1-5	CASARDRGPQPQHF	TGTGCTAGTGCTAGGGACAGGGGTCCTCAGCCCCAGCATTTT
NA	TRBV6-1	NA	TRBJ1-2	CASNTGRAGYTF	TGTGCCAGCAACACCGGACGGGCTGGCTACACCTTC
TRBD1	TRBV5-4	NA	TRBJ1-1	CASSLAGQGGTEAFF	TGTGCCAGCAGCTTGGCCGGGCAGGGGGGCACTGAAGCTTTCTTT
NA	TRBV12-3/TRBV12-4	many	TRBJ1-6	CASSQTGRYNSPLHF	TGTGCCAGCAGTCAGACCGGACGGTATAATTCACCCCTCCACTTT
NA	TRBV5-1	NA	TRBJ1-1	CASSFKTGNEAFF	TGCGCCAGCAGCTTTAAGACGGGGAATGAAGCTTTCTTT
NA	TRBV19	few	TRBJ1-1	CASSIGSTNTEAFF	TGTGCCAGTAGTATAGGCTCCACTAACACTGAAGCTTTCTTT
NA	TRBV24-1	few	TRBJ1-5	CATSDLTNNQPQHF	TGTGCCACCAGTGATTTAACAAACAATCAGCCCCAGCATTTT
NA	TRBV11-2	NA	TRBJ1-1	CASSLVGGRAIEAFF	TGTGCCAGCAGCTTAGTCGGCGGCAGGGCAATAGAAGCTTTCTTT
NA	TRBV11-3	few	TRBJ1-5	CRGHSNQPQHF	TGTCGCGGCCATAGCAATCAGCCCCAGCATTTT
NA	TRBV20-1	many	TRBJ2-5	CSARRGGETQYF	TGCAGTGCTAGGAGGGGGGGGGAGACCCAGTACTTC
TRBD2	TRBV28	NA	TRBJ2-7	CAGTPPGLASDEQYF	TGTGCCGGCACCCCCCCCGGACTAGCCAGCGACGAGCAGTACTTC
NA	TRBV6-1	many	TRBJ2-6	CASSSGTGANVLTF	TGTGCCAGCAGCTCAGGAACTGGGGCCAACGTCCTGACTTTC
NA	TRBV5-1	NA	TRBJ2-7	CASSWGAAPEQYF	TGCGCCAGCAGCTGGGGCGCGGCGCCCGAGCAGTACTTC
NA	TRBV18	few	TRBJ1-1	CASSPGLQGEAFF	TGTGCCAGCTCACCAGGGCTCCAGGGTGAAGCTTTCTTT
TRBD2	TRBV7-9	NA	TRBJ2-3	CASSLRAGVTDTQYF	TGTGCCAGCAGCTTACGGGCGGGAGTGACAGATACGCAGTATTTT
NA	TRBV9	NA	TRBJ1-3	CASSSVGQGSGNTIYF	TGTGCCAGCAGCTCCGTTGGTCAGGGCTCTGGAAACACCATATATTTT
NA	TRBV7-2	NA	TRBJ1-2	CASSLAGPGGYTF	TGTGCCAGCAGCTTAGCCGGGCCCGGCGGCTACACCTTC
NA	TRBV7-2	NA	TRBJ1-2	CASSLESPGRGYGYTF	TGTGCCAGCAGCTTAGAATCCCCAGGGCGAGGTTATGGCTACACCTTC
TRBD1	TRBV2	many	TRBJ2-2	CASRDRTGGTGELFF	TGTGCCAGCAGGGATCGGACAGGGGGCACCGGGGAGCTGTTTTTT
TRBD1	TRBV6-1	NA	TRBJ1-4	CASSAGQGALNEKLFF	TGTGCCAGCAGTGCCGGACAGGGGGCCCTTAATGAAAAACTGTTTTTT
NA	TRBV5-1	NA	TRBJ2-4	CASSLISRDTNIQYF	TGCGCCAGCAGCTTGATCTCCAGGGACACAAACATTCAGTACTTC
TRBD1	TRBV11-2	many	TRBJ1-2	CASSSAGGPYGYTF	TGTGCCAGCAGCTCCGCAGGGGGTCCCTATGGCTACACCTTC
NA	TRBV24-1	many	TRBJ2-4	CATSDAGPGNIQYF	TGTGCCACCAGTGACGCAGGGCCCGGTAACATTCAGTACTTC
NA	TRBV3-1	many	TRBJ2-4	CASSQGAWPITYF	TGTGCCAGCAGCCAAGGTGCGTGGCCGATCACTTACTTC
NA	TRBV9	NA	TRBJ2-5	CASSVAAGLEETQYF	TGTGCCAGCAGCGTAGCGGCCGGCTTAGAAGAGACCCAGTACTTC
NA	TRBV5-1	NA	TRBJ2-1	CASSRESNEQFF	TGCGCCAGCAGCAGGGAATCGAATGAGCAGTTCTTC
TRBD1	TRBV5-4	NA	TRBJ2-7	CASSLASGQGAYEQYF	TGTGCCAGCAGCTTGGCTTCGGGACAGGGGGCTTACGAGCAGTACTTC
NA	TRBV11-2	few	TRBJ2-2	CASSLQAGFTRELFF	TGTGCCAGCAGCTTACAAGCGGGTTTCACCAGGGAGCTGTTTTTT
NA	TRBV6-1	few	TRBJ2-4	CASGNREGPKNIQYF	TGTGCCAGCGGGAACAGGGAAGGGCCAAAAAACATTCAGTACTTC
NA	TRBV6-5	many	TRBJ1-1	CASSYGAGVNTEAFF	TGTGCCAGCAGTTACGGCGCAGGGGTAAACACTGAAGCTTTCTTT
TRBD1	TRBV28	many	TRBJ2-7	CASSSSTGEYF	TGTGCCAGCAGTTCTAGTACAGGGGAGTACTTC
TRBD1	TRBV6-1	few	TRBJ2-7	CASSEVRGTGRNYEQYF	TGTGCCAGCAGTGAAGTCAGGGGGACAGGTCGGAATTACGAGCAGTACTTC
NA	TRBV11-2	many	TRBJ2-4	CASSPQGGIAKNIQYF	TGTGCCAGCAGCCCGCAGGGGGGGATAGCCAAAAACATTCAGTACTTC
NA	TRBV7-9	many	TRBJ1-4	CASSFWFGGTGELFF	TGTGCCAGCAGCTTTTGGTTTGGAGGGACCGGGGAACTGTTTTTT
NA	TRBV20-1	many	TRBJ1-3	CSASPGAGNTIYF	TGCAGTGCTAGTCCAGGGGCTGGAAACACCATATATTTT
TRBD1	TRBV19	few	TRBJ2-7	CASSRPGTGRYEQYF	TGTGCCAGTAGTAGACCCGGGACAGGGAGGTACGAGCAGTACTTC
NA	TRBV7-2	few	TRBJ2-2	CASSSRILIYTGELFF	TGTGCCAGCAGCTCTCGGATCCTCATATACACCGGGGAGCTGTTTTTT
TRBD1	TRBV28	few	TRBJ1-6	CASSLLQGRGREGNSPLHF	TGTGCCAGCAGTTTATTGCAGGGCAGGGGGCGGGAAGGCAATTCACCCCTCCACTTT
NA	TRBV11-3	many	TRBJ2-2	CASSPGLPRAGELFF	TGTGCCAGCAGCCCCGGTCTCCCCAGGGCCGGGGAGCTGTTTTTT